There are a few counts of the clone carrying this TCR beta chain. Its antigen is unidentified. The data derive from a study of response to subunit inactivated influenza vaccine. Study observations and caveats: Few additional T cells are recruited per seasonal influenza vaccination, authors suggested.

MiXCR, run by TCRdb on the RT-PCR reads, gives a single entry per CDR3 protein. The sample carries 650,000 to 700,000 distinct CDR3 sequences, around a sixth recorded once. This CDR3 region has 15 residues. Germline CDR1 and CDR2: MDHEN and SYDVKM. V lost 7 bases and J 1 base, leaving 16 bases between the germline ends. The sample in question was PBMCs from blood, obtained about 13 days after vaccination. This chain joins TRBV28 and TRBJ2-5, with D tentatively TRBD1 (5 bases). The TCR sequence derives from a man aged 45-65 years who received an inactivated influenza vaccine. CDR3 nucleotides: TGTGCCAGCACTATAGGGGTCAGGGTCCAAGAGACCCAGTACTTC. Amino acids: CASTIGVRVQETQYF.